These T cell receptor beta chains were read from a single sample in a study of response to subunit inactivated influenza vaccine. In TCRdb, the RT-PCR reads were re-called with MiXCR into one record per CDR3 protein. This table holds about 480,000 distinct CDR3 sequences, approximately 10% found once. Specimen: PBMCs from blood, collected roughly 6 weeks after vaccination. All receptors derive from a man aged 45-60 years who received an inactivated influenza vaccine. Both conserved end residues are part of each CDR3. D genes are given only for firm matches. Clone size is stated in some rows and not others, as once, few, many or a class when expanded.

J	D	V	size	DNA	CDR3
TRBJ2-7	NA	TRBV6-1	few	TGTGCCAGCATGGCCCCGGGCTCGGGGGAGCAGTACTTC	CASMAPGSGEQYF
TRBJ1-5	NA	TRBV10-3	NA	TGTGCCATCAGTGACCCCGGCAATCAGCCCCAGCATTTT	CAISDPGNQPQHF
TRBJ2-5	NA	TRBV12-3/TRBV12-4	NA	TGTGCCAGCAGTTTAAGGACGGGAGCGGAGACCCAGTACTTC	CASSLRTGAETQYF
TRBJ2-5	TRBD2	TRBV6-2/TRBV6-3	few	TGTGCCAGCAGTTCGCCGACTCTAGCGGGATTTGAGACCCAGTACTTC	CASSSPTLAGFETQYF
TRBJ2-7	NA	TRBV20-1	few	TGCAGTGCTAGAGATGACGGCCCCTCCTACGAGCAGTACTTC	CSARDDGPSYEQYF
TRBJ1-5	TRBD1	TRBV7-8	once	TGTGCCAGCAGCGATAATTGGGACAGTTATCAGCCCCAGCATTTT	CASSDNWDSYQPQHF
TRBJ2-3	NA	TRBV24-1	NA	TGTGCCACCAGTGACCAGCGGATAGCCACAGATACGCAGTATTTT	CATSDQRIATDTQYF
TRBJ2-3	TRBD2	TRBV6-2/TRBV6-3	many	TGTGCCACGACCGGACTAGCGGCCACAGATACGCAGTATTTT	CATTGLAATDTQYF
TRBJ2-7	TRBD1	TRBV5-1	few	TGCGCCAGCAGCACGACAGGGGCCCACTACGAGCAGTACTTC	CASSTTGAHYEQYF
TRBJ1-2	NA	TRBV20-1	NA	TGCAGTGCTATCTCCCGGACAGTGGATGGCTACACCTTC	CSAISRTVDGYTF
TRBJ2-5	TRBD1	TRBV20-1	few	TGCAGTGCTAAAATAGGGACAGGGTCACAAGAGACCCAGTACTTC	CSAKIGTGSQETQYF
TRBJ2-1	NA	TRBV30	NA	TGTGCCTGGAGCGTGGGGAATCTCGATGAGCAGTTCTTC	CAWSVGNLDEQFF
TRBJ2-3	TRBD1	TRBV18	few	TGTGCCAGCTCACCGGGACAGGGGGCGAGCACAGATACGCAGTATTTT	CASSPGQGASTDTQYF
TRBJ1-1	TRBD1	TRBV7-8	many	TGTGCCAGCAGCCCTCGGACAGGGAACACTGAAGCTTTCTTT	CASSPRTGNTEAFF
TRBJ2-1	TRBD2	TRBV20-1	many	TGCAGTGCTAGAGCTCTAGCGGCAAGCTCCTACAATGAGCAGTTCTTC	CSARALAASSYNEQFF
TRBJ2-7	NA	TRBV5-1	few	TGCGCCAGCAGCTCCCGACAGGGTCAGGGAGGCGAGCAGTACTTC	CASSSRQGQGGEQYF
TRBJ2-1	TRBD2	TRBV20-1	few	TGCAGTGCTTTACTAGCGGGATACTACAATGAGCAGTTCTTC	CSALLAGYYNEQFF
TRBJ2-6	NA	TRBV6-5	NA	TGTGCCAGCAGTTACTCATTGACGACCTACTCTGGGGCCAACGTCCTGACTTTC	CASSYSLTTYSGANVLTF